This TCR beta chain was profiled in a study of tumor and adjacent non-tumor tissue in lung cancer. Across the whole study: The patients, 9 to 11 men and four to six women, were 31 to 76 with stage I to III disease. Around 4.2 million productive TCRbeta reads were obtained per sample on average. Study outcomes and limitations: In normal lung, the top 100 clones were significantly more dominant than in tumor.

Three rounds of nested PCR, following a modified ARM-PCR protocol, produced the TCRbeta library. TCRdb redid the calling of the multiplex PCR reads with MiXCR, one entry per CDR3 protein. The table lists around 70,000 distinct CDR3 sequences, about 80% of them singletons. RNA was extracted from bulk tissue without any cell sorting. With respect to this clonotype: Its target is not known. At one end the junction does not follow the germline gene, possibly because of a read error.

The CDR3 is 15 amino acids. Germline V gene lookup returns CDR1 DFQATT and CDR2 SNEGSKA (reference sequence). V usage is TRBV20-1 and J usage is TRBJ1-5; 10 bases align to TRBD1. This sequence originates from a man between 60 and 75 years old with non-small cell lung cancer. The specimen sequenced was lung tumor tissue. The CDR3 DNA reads TGCACTGCTATCCAGACAGGGGGCCTCCTTCAGCCCCAGCATTTT. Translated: CTAIQTGGLLQPQHF.